This is a list of T cell receptor beta chains from one sample in a study of Ad26.COV2.S vaccination and SARS-CoV-2 variants. Some clones are missing from TCRdb's copy, which holds only in-frame ones; the method was immunoSEQ multiplex PCR. Of about 400,000 clones listed, roughly four fifths are singletons. Here the sequenced sample was peripheral blood, taken in a trial of Ad26.COV2.S vaccine versus placebo. These receptors were taken from a person between 18 and 59 years old who received the Ad26.COV2.S COVID-19 vaccine or a placebo. CDR3s include the opening cysteine and the closing phenylalanine or tryptophan. Each record gives: CDR3 DNA, CDR3 protein, V gene, clone size, D gene, J gene. The D gene is left open where the match is weak. A row's size may be missing; if present it is once, few, many or a size class.

DNA: TGTGCCAGCAGTGAAGGGGCCCTAGCGGGAGGATTCGGCGAGCAGTACTTC; CDR3: CASSEGALAGGFGEQYF; V: TRBV2; size: .; D: TRBD2; J: TRBJ2-7
DNA: TGTGCCAGCAGCCAAAGGGGAATCTCCTACAATGAGCAGTTCTTC; CDR3: CASSQRGISYNEQFF; V: TRBV3-1/TRBV3-2; size: .; D: .; J: TRBJ2-1
DNA: TGCGCCAGCAGCATGCGGGGGACCGGTACCGGGGAGCTGTTTTTT; CDR3: CASSMRGTGTGELFF; V: TRBV5-1; size: .; D: TRBD2; J: TRBJ2-2
DNA: TGTGCCAGCAGCTTAACCGGGAGCTCCTACGAGCAGTACTTC; CDR3: CASSLTGSSYEQYF; V: TRBV7-9; size: .; D: .; J: TRBJ2-7
DNA: TGTGCCAGCACCGGGACAGGGGGCAACACTGAAGCTTTCTTT; CDR3: CASTGTGGNTEAFF; V: TRBV9; size: .; D: TRBD1; J: TRBJ1-1
DNA: TGCAGTGCTTCTCTCGCGGTTGGCTACACCTTC; CDR3: CSASLAVGYTF; V: TRBV20-1; size: once; D: .; J: TRBJ1-2
DNA: TGTGCCAGCAGCCCGGGAGAACTGTGGACAGGGGTAGCAGATACGCAGTATTTT; CDR3: CASSPGELWTGVADTQYF; V: TRBV4-2; size: .; D: TRBD1; J: TRBJ2-3
DNA: TGTGCCAGCAGCCCCGCGAACAATGAGCAGTTCTTC; CDR3: CASSPANNEQFF; V: TRBV7-9; size: few; D: .; J: TRBJ2-1
DNA: TGTGCCACCTTCCCGGTAAGGGGAGTCACCGGGGAGCTGTTTTTT; CDR3: CATFPVRGVTGELFF; V: TRBV15; size: many; D: .; J: TRBJ2-2
DNA: TGTGCCAGCAGCTTGCGGGGTCGTAATTCACCCCTCCACTTT; CDR3: CASSLRGRNSPLHF; V: TRBV7-2; size: .; D: .; J: TRBJ1-6
DNA: TGCGCCAGCAGCCAATGGGAAACTTCTAACTATGGCTACACCTTC; CDR3: CASSQWETSNYGYTF; V: TRBV4-1; size: .; D: .; J: TRBJ1-2
DNA: TGTGCCAGCACCCAGGGGGCGGCTAACTATGGCTACACCTTC; CDR3: CASTQGAANYGYTF; V: TRBV3-1/TRBV3-2; size: .; D: TRBD1; J: TRBJ1-2
DNA: TGCGCCAGCAGCTCCATAGCGGAGTGGGGGAATGAGCAGTTCTTC; CDR3: CASSSIAEWGNEQFF; V: TRBV5-1; size: .; D: .; J: TRBJ2-1
DNA: TGTGCCAGCAGTTCCGGGACTGGCAACACAGATACGCAGTATTTT; CDR3: CASSSGTGNTDTQYF; V: TRBV6-2/TRBV6-3; size: .; D: .; J: TRBJ2-3
DNA: TGTGCCAGCAGTGAAGGGTCCCCGGAATACAATGAGCAGTTCTTC; CDR3: CASSEGSPEYNEQFF; V: TRBV2; size: .; D: .; J: TRBJ2-1
DNA: TGTGCCAGCAGTGGCTCCCGGGACGGCAATTCACCCCTCCACTTT; CDR3: CASSGSRDGNSPLHF; V: TRBV2; size: .; D: .; J: TRBJ1-6
DNA: TGTGCCAGCAGTTACGGGGGTGCGCTCGAGCAGTACTTC; CDR3: CASSYGGALEQYF; V: TRBV12-3/TRBV12-4; size: once; D: .; J: TRBJ2-7